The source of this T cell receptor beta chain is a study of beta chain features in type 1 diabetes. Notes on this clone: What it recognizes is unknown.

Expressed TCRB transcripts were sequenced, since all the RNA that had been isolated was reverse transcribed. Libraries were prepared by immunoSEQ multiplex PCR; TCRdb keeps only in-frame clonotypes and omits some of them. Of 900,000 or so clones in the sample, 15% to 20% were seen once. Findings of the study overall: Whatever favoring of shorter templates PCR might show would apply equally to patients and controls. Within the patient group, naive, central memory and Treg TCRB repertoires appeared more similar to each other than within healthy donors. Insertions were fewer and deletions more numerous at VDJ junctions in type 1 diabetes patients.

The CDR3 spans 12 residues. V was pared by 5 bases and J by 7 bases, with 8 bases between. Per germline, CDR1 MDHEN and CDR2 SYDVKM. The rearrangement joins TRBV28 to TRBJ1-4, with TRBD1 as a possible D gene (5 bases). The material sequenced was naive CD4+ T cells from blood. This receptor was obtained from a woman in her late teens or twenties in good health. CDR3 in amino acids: CASSVTGEKLFF. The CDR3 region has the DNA TGTGCCAGCAGTGTCACAGGTGAAAAACTGTTTTTT.